The rows below give T cell receptor beta chains drawn from one sample of a study of T cell responses to AZD1222 COVID-19 vaccine. Measured with immunoSEQ multiplex PCR; TCRdb has only the in-frame clones, and not every one. The data hold roughly 90,000 clones, with 80% to 90% observed a single time. The specimen was peripheral blood, collected 28 days after the second AZD1222 dose. The receptors here all came from an adult who received the AZD1222 COVID-19 vaccine. Both conserved end residues are part of each CDR3. Fields, in order: clone size, CDR3 length, J gene, V gene, D gene, CDR3 protein, CDR3 DNA. D genes are given only for firm matches. Rows may omit the clone size; those that give it use once, few, many or a size class.

abundance: -
len: 17
j_gene: TRBJ2-5
v_gene: TRBV30
d_gene: TRBD2
CDR3aa: CAWSVSRTSGGEETQYF
CDR3nt: TGTGCCTGGAGTGTTTCTCGGACTAGCGGGGGGGAAGAGACCCAGTACTTC

abundance: -
len: 17
j_gene: TRBJ2-1
v_gene: TRBV12-5
d_gene: -
CDR3aa: CASGPLLGTHSYNEQFF
CDR3nt: TGTGCTAGTGGTCCCCTCTTAGGGACCCATTCCTACAATGAGCAGTTCTTC

abundance: -
len: 15
j_gene: TRBJ1-2
v_gene: TRBV19
d_gene: -
CDR3aa: CASSIGPAMSYGYTF
CDR3nt: TGTGCCAGTAGTATCGGTCCGGCAATGAGCTATGGCTACACCTTC

abundance: -
len: 11
j_gene: TRBJ2-7
v_gene: TRBV3-1/TRBV3-2
d_gene: TRBD2
CDR3aa: CASSHGLVVYF
CDR3nt: TGTGCCAGCAGCCACGGACTAGTGGTGTACTTC

abundance: -
len: 13
j_gene: TRBJ2-5
v_gene: TRBV29-1
d_gene: -
CDR3aa: CSVEGYSQETQYF
CDR3nt: TGCAGCGTTGAGGGCTACAGCCAAGAGACCCAGTACTTC

abundance: -
len: 14
j_gene: TRBJ1-1
v_gene: TRBV18
d_gene: TRBD1
CDR3aa: CASSSGQGDTEAFF
CDR3nt: TGTGCCAGCTCAAGTGGACAGGGAGACACTGAAGCTTTCTTT

abundance: -
len: 13
j_gene: TRBJ2-7
v_gene: TRBV12-3/TRBV12-4
d_gene: TRBD2
CDR3aa: CASRREGTYEQYF
CDR3nt: TGTGCCAGCAGGCGGGAGGGTACCTACGAGCAGTACTTC

abundance: -
len: 12
j_gene: TRBJ1-1
v_gene: TRBV30
d_gene: TRBD1
CDR3aa: CAWGGGDREFFF
CDR3nt: TGTGCCTGGGGCGGGGGCGACAGGGAATTTTTCTTT

abundance: once
len: 14
j_gene: TRBJ1-1
v_gene: TRBV5-8
d_gene: TRBD1
CDR3aa: CASSGGTENTEAFF
CDR3nt: TGTGCCAGCAGCGGGGGGACAGAGAACACTGAAGCTTTCTTT

abundance: -
len: 17
j_gene: TRBJ1-5
v_gene: TRBV13
d_gene: TRBD1
CDR3aa: CASSLGPTGDSNQPQHF
CDR3nt: TGTGCCAGCAGCTTAGGCCCAACAGGGGATAGCAATCAGCCCCAGCATTTT

abundance: -
len: 16
j_gene: TRBJ1-2
v_gene: TRBV4-2
d_gene: -
CDR3aa: CASSQGPGLPLFGYTF
CDR3nt: TGTGCCAGCAGCCAAGGGCCGGGACTCCCGTTATTTGGCTACACCTTC

abundance: -
len: 17
j_gene: TRBJ2-3
v_gene: TRBV6-1
d_gene: -
CDR3aa: CASSETWAGVRADTQYF
CDR3nt: TGTGCCAGCAGTGAAACCTGGGCAGGGGTTCGCGCAGATACGCAGTATTTT

abundance: -
len: 13
j_gene: TRBJ1-2
v_gene: TRBV11-2
d_gene: -
CDR3aa: CASSEVSNYGYTF
CDR3nt: TGTGCCAGCAGCGAGGTCTCTAACTATGGCTACACCTTC

abundance: -
len: 13
j_gene: TRBJ1-1
v_gene: TRBV27
d_gene: -
CDR3aa: CASHRRGVSEAFF
CDR3nt: TGTGCCAGCCACCGAAGGGGGGTCTCTGAAGCTTTCTTT

abundance: -
len: 14
j_gene: TRBJ2-7
v_gene: TRBV6-5
d_gene: -
CDR3aa: CASSKGLQGRGQYF
CDR3nt: TGTGCCAGCAGCAAGGGACTACAGGGGAGGGGGCAGTACTTC

abundance: -
len: 14
j_gene: TRBJ2-5
v_gene: TRBV7-7
d_gene: TRBD2
CDR3aa: CASSPTSGSETQYF
CDR3nt: TGTGCTAGCAGTCCGACTAGCGGGAGTGAGACCCAGTACTTC

abundance: once
len: 14
j_gene: TRBJ2-3
v_gene: TRBV30
d_gene: TRBD2
CDR3aa: CAWTHGGGTDTQYF
CDR3nt: TGTGCCTGGACCCACGGGGGGGGGACAGATACGCAGTATTTT

abundance: -
len: 15
j_gene: TRBJ1-2
v_gene: TRBV5-1
d_gene: -
CDR3aa: CASSLAAGYNYGYTF
CDR3nt: TGCGCCAGCAGCTTGGCGGCAGGGTATAACTATGGCTACACCTTC

abundance: -
len: 14
j_gene: TRBJ2-2
v_gene: TRBV7-9
d_gene: -
CDR3aa: CASRWDKNTGELFF
CDR3nt: TGTGCCAGCAGGTGGGACAAGAACACCGGGGAGCTGTTTTTT

abundance: -
len: 13
j_gene: TRBJ1-1
v_gene: TRBV25-1
d_gene: -
CDR3aa: CASLPDWGTEAFF
CDR3nt: TGTGCCAGTCTACCCGACTGGGGTACTGAAGCTTTCTTT

abundance: once
len: 17
j_gene: TRBJ1-6
v_gene: TRBV27
d_gene: -
CDR3aa: CASSSSRVLIHNSPLHF
CDR3nt: TGTGCCAGCAGTTCGTCCAGGGTACTGATACATAATTCACCCCTCCACTTT

abundance: -
len: 12
j_gene: TRBJ1-5
v_gene: TRBV18
d_gene: -
CDR3aa: CASSHSNQPQHF
CDR3nt: TGTGCCAGCTCCCATAGCAATCAGCCCCAGCATTTT